This T cell receptor (beta chain) was captured by sequencing in a study of PD-1 blockade in classical Hodgkin lymphoma. Overall study findings and caveats: Newly diagnosed patients were said to have less baseline TCR diversity than healthy donors did.

Sequencing was performed with immunoSEQ multiplex PCR; in TCRdb, only in-frame clones are kept and a portion is missing. The sample lists under 40,000 clones, around 90% occurring once. Trimming removed 5 bases from V and 2 bases from J; junction bases left unmatched: 11. The CDR3 is 17 amino acids. Germline loops: CDR1 SGHTA, CDR2 FQGNSA. Worth noting for this clone: Its antigen remains unidentified.

Time point reported: newly diagnosed, previously untreated cHL patient sample. Purification of CD4+ T cells from thawed PBMCs was achieved by magnetic negative selection. Serving as comparison were PBMCs from newly diagnosed, untreated classical Hodgkin lymphoma, which were sequenced alongside the relapsed/refractory trial patients. The J gene is TRBJ1-4, the V gene TRBV7-2; 7 bases agree with TRBD1. The receptor comes from a human donor with classical Hodgkin lymphoma. The sequencing sample was made of CD4+ T cells from blood. The CDR3 reads CASSLFNRGSTNEKLFF. For the CDR3, the DNA is TGTGCCAGCAGCCTCTTTAACAGGGGAAGCACTAATGAAAAACTGTTTTTT.